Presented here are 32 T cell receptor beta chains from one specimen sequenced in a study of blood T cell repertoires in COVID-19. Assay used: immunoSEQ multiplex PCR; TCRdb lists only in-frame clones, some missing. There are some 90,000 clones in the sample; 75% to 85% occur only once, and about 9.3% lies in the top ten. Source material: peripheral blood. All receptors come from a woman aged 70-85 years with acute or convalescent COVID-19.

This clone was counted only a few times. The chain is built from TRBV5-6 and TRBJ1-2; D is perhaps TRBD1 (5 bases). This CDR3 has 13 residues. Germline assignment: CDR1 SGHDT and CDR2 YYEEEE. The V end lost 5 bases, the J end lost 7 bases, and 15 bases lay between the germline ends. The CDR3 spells CASSGRVIVGYTF. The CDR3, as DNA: TGTGCCAGCAGTGGCAGGGTCATAGTTGGCTACACCTTC.

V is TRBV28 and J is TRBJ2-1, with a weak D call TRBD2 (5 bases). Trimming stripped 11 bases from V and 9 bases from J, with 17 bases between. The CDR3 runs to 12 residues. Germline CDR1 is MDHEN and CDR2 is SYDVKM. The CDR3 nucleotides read TGTGCCGCGGGCGCCTGGGCGGGTGAGCAGTTCTTC. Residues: CAAGAWAGEQFF.

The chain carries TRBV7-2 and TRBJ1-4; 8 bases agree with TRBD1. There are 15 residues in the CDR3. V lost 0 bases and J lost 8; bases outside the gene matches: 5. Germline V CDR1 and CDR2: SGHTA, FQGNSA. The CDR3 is CASSLARTGREKLFF. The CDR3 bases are TGTGCCAGCAGCTTAGCGAGGACAGGGAGGGAAAAACTGTTTTTT.

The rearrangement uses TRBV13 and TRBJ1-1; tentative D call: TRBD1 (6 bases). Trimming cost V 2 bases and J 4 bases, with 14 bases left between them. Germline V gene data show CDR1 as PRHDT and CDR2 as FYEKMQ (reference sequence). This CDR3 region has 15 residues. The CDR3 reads CASSLTRQGGTEAFF. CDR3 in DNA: TGTGCCAGCAGCTTAACACGCCAAGGGGGCACTGAAGCTTTCTTT. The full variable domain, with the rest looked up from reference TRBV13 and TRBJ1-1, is AAGVIQSPRHLIKEKRETATLKCYPIPRHDTVYWYQQGPGQDPQFLISFYEKMQSDKGSIPDRFSAQQFSDYHSELNMSSLELGDSALYFCASSLTRQGGTEAFFGQGTRLTVV.

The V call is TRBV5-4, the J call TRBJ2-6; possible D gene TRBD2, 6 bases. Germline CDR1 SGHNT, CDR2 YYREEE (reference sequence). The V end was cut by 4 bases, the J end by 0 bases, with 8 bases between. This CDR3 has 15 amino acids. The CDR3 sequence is CASSPGSSGANVLTF. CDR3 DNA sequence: TGTGCCAGCAGCCCCGGGAGCTCTGGGGCCAACGTCCTGACTTTC.

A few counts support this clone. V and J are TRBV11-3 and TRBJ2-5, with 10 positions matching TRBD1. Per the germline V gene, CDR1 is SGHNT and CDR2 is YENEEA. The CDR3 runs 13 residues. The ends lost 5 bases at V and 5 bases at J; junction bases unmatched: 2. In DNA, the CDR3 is TGTGCCAGCAGCCAGGACAGGGGGGAGACCCAGTACTTC. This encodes CASSQDRGETQYF. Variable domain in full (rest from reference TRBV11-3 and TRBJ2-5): EAGVVQSPRYKIIEKKQPVAFWCNPISGHNTLYWYLQNLGQGPELLIRYENEEAVDDSQLPKDRFSAERLKGVDSTLKIQPAELGDSAVYLCASSQDRGETQYFGPGTRLLVL.

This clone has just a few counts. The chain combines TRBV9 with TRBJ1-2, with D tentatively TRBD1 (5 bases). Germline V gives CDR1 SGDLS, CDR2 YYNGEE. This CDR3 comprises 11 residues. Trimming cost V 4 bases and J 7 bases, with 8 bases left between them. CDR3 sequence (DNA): TGTGCCAGCAGCCAGGGAAGTGGCTACACCTTC. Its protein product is CASSQGSGYTF.

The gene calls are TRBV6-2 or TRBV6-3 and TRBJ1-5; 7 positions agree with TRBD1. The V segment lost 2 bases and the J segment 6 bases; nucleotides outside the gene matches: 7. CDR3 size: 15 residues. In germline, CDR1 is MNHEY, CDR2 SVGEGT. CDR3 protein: CASSYHQGGFQPQHF. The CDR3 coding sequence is TGTGCCAGCAGTTACCACCAGGGGGGATTTCAGCCCCAGCATTTT.

CDR3 region: CASRRTSGHEQFF. The CDR3 DNA is TGTGCCAGTAGGCGGACTAGCGGGCATGAGCAGTTCTTC. The chain combines TRBV19 with TRBJ2-1, with 11 nucleotides matching TRBD2. The CDR3 is 13 residues long. From germline, CDR1 is LNHDA and CDR2 SQIVND (reference sequence). Losses at the gene ends were 6 bases for V and 8 bases for J; bases not matched to a gene: 3.

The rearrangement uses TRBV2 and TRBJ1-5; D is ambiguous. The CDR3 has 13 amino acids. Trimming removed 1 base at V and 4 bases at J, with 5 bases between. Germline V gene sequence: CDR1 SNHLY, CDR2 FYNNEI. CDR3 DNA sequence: TGTGCCAGCAGTGAAGTGCGGAATCAGCCCCAGCATTTT. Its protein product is CASSEVRNQPQHF.

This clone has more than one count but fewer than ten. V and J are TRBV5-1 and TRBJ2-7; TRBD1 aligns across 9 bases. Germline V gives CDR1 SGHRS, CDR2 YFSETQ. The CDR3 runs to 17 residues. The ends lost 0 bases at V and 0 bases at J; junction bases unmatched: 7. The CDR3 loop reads CASSLAATGGSSYEQYF. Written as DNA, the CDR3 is TGCGCCAGCAGCTTGGCAGCGACAGGGGGGAGCTCCTACGAGCAGTACTTC.

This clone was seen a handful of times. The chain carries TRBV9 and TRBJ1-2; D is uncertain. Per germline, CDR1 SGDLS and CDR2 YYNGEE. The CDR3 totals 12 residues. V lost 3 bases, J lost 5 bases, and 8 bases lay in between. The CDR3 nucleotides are TGTGCCAGCAGCGGGTCAGCGTATGGCTACACCTTC. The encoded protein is CASSGSAYGYTF.

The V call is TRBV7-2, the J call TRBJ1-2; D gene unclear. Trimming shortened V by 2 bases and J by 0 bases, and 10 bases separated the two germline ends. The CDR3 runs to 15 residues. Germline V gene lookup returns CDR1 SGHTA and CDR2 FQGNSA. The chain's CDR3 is CASSLSLSANYGYTF. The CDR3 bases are TGTGCCAGCAGCTTAAGCCTCTCGGCTAACTATGGCTACACCTTC.

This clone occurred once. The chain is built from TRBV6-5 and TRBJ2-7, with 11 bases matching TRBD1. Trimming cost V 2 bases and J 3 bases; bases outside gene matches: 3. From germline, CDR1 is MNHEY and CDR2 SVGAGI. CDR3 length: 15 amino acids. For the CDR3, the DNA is TGTGCCAGCAGTTACCTCGGGACAGGGGGCTACGAGCAGTACTTC. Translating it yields CASSYLGTGGYEQYF.

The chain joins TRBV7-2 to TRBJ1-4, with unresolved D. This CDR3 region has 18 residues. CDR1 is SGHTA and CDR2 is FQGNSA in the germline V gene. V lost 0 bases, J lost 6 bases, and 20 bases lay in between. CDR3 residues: CASSLAASVGSGDEKLFF. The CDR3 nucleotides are TGTGCCAGCAGCTTAGCGGCTTCGGTCGGTAGCGGGGATGAAAAACTGTTTTTT.

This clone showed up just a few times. Here the CDR3 DNA reads TGCGCCAGCAGCTTTGGGGACAGGGGGGATGAAAAACTGTTTTTT. Amino acid sequence: CASSFGDRGDEKLFF. The V call is TRBV5-1, the J call TRBJ1-4; TRBD1 aligns across 11 bases. This CDR3 spans 15 amino acids. The germline gives CDR1 SGHRS, CDR2 YFSETQ. Germline trimming cut 2 bases from V and 6 bases from J; bases unmatched to any gene: 3.

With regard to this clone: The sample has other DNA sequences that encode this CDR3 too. As DNA, the CDR3 is TGTGCCAGCAGCTTACGGCTAGCGGGAGTCTACAATGAGCAGTTCTTC. Protein sequence: CASSLRLAGVYNEQFF. The chain joins TRBV11-2 to TRBJ2-1, with 10 bases fitting TRBD2. CDR3 size: 16 residues. The V segment lost 2 bases and the J segment 3 bases; nucleotides outside the gene matches: 4. Germline V CDR1 and CDR2: SGHAT, FQNNGV.

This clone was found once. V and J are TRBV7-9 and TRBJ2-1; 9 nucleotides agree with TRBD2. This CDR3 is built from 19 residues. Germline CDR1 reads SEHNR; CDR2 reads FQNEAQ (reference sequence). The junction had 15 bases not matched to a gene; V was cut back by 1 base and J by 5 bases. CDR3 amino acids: CASSLGGGDGLAYNNEQFF. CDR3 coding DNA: TGTGCCAGCAGCTTAGGAGGGGGGGATGGACTAGCGTACAACAATGAGCAGTTCTTC.

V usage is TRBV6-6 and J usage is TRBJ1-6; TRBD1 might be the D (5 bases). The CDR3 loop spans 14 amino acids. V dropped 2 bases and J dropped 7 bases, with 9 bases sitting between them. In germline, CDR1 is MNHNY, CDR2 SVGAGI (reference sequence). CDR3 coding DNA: TGTGCCAGCAGTTACCAGGGATCCAATTCACCCCTCCACTTT. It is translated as CASSYQGSNSPLHF.

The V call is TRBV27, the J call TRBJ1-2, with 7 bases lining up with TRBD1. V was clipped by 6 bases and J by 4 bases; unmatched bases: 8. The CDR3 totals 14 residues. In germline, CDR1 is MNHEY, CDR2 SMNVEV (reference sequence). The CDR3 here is CASSLQGGVYGYTF. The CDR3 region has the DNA TGTGCCAGCAGCCTTCAGGGGGGAGTCTATGGCTACACCTTC.

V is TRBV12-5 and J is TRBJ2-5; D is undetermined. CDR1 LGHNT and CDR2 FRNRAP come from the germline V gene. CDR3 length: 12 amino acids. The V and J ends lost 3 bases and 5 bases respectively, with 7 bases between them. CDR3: CASGFGRETQYF. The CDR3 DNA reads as TGTGCTAGTGGTTTCGGTCGTGAGACCCAGTACTTC.

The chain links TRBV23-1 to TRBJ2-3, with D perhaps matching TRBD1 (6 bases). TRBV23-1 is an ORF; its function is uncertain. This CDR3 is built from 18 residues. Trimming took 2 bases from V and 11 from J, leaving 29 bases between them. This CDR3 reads CASSQRRNLSHRARVQYF. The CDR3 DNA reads TGCGCCAGCAGTCAACGGCGCAATTTGTCACACAGGGCCAGGGTGCAGTATTTT.

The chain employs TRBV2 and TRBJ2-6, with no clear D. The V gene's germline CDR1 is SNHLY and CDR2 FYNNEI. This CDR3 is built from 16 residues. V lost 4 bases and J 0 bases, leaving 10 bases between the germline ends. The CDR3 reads CASSARVTSGANVLTF. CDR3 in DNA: TGTGCCAGCAGTGCCCGGGTTACCTCTGGGGCCAACGTCCTGACTTTC.

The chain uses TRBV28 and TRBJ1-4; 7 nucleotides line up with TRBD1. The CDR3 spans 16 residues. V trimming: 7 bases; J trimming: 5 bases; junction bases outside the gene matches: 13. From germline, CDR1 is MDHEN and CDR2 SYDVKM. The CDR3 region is CASKSVKGTANEKLFF. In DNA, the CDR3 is TGTGCCAGCAAATCGGTTAAAGGGACAGCGAATGAAAAACTGTTTTTT.

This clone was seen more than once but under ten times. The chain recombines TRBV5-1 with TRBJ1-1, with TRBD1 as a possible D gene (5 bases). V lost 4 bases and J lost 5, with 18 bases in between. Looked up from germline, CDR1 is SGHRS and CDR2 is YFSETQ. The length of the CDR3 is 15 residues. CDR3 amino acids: CASSPRGGGETEAFF. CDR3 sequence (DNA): TGCGCCAGCAGCCCACGGGGCGGGGGGGAAACTGAAGCTTTCTTT.

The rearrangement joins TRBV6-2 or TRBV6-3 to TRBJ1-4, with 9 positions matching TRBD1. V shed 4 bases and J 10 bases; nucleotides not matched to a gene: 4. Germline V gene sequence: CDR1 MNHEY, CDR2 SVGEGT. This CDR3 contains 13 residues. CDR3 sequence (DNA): TGTGCCAGCAGTTCAACAGGGGGCGCAAAACTGTTTTTT. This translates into CASSSTGGAKLFF.

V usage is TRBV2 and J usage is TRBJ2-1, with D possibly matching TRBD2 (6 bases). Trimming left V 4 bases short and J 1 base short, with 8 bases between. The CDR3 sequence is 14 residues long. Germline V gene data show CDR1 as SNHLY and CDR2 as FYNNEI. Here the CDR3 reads CASSAGGSYNEQFF. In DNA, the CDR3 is TGTGCCAGCAGTGCCGGGGGTTCCTACAATGAGCAGTTCTTC.

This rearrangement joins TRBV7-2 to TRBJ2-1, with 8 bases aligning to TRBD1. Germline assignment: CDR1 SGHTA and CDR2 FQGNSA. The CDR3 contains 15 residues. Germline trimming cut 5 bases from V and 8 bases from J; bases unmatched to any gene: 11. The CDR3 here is CASSAGQGRFHEQFF. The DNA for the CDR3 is TGTGCCAGCAGCGCTGGACAGGGTAGGTTCCATGAGCAGTTCTTC.

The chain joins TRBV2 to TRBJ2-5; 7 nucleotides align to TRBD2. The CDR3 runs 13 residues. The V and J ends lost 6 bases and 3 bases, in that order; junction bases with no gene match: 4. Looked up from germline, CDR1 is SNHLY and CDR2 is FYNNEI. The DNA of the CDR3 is TGTGCCAGCAGCCGACTAGCCGAAGAGACCCAGTACTTC. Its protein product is CASSRLAEETQYF.

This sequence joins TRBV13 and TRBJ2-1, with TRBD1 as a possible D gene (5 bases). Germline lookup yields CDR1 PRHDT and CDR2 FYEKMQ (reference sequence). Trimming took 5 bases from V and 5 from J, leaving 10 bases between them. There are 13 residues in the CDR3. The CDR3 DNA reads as TGTGCCAGCAGCAGGGTAGGGGACAATGAGCAGTTCTTC. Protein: CASSRVGDNEQFF.

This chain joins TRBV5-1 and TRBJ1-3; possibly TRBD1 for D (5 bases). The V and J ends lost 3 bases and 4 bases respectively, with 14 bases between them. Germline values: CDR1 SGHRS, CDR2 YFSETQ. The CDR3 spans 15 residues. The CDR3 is CASSSGLQGGNTIYF. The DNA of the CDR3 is TGCGCCAGCAGCTCGGGACTCCAAGGCGGAAACACCATATATTTT.

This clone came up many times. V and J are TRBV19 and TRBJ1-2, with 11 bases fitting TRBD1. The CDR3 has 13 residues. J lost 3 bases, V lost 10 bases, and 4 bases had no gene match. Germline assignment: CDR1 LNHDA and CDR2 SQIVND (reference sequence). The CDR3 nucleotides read TGTGCCACCAGGGACAGGGGGGACTATGGCTACACCTTC. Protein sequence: CATRDRGDYGYTF.